The clone carrying this T cell receptor (beta chain) was counted a single time. Its matching antigen is unknown. This sample stems from a study of lung T cells in sarcoidosis with Löfgren's syndrome. Study-wide context: Analyses focused on Löfgren's syndrome patients. General study results and limits: Versus controls, Löfgren's syndrome patients reportedly showed TRAV12-1 and TRBV2 as most expanded. TRBV2 was the preferred pairing partner of TRAV12-1, with similar CDR3s.

Using its own MiXCR run on the reads, TCRdb lists one record per CDR3 protein. The sample lists some 19,000 distinct CDR3 sequences, under 25% seen once, with more than 0.7% in the top ten. V dropped 7 bases and J dropped 0 bases, with 10 bases sitting between them. The CDR3 is 14 amino acids. The germline V gene has CDR1 LNHDA and CDR2 SQIVND (reference sequence). The sequencing input was CD4+ T cells from bronchoalveolar lavage. The sequence derives from a human donor with sarcoidosis (Löfgren's syndrome or another form), or a control subject (not recorded which). The rearrangement joins TRBV19 to TRBJ1-5; D unresolved. The CDR3 is CASIYGYSNQPQHF. The CDR3 region has the DNA TGTGCCAGTATTTACGGATATAGCAATCAGCCCCAGCATTTT.